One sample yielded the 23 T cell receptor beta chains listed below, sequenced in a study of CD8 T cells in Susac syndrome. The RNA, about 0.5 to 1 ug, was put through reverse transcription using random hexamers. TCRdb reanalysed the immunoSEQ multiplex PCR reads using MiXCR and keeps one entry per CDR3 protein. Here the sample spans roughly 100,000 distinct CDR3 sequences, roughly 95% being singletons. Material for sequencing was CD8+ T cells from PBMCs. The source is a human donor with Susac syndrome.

CDR3 sequence reads: CASRPGQPQHF. DNA of the CDR3: TGTGCCAGCCGACCGGGACAGCCCCAGCATTTT. The V gene is TRBV14, the J gene TRBJ1-5; D call uncertain. V lost 8 bases and J 7 bases, leaving 9 bases between the germline ends. CDR3 length: 11 amino acids. In germline, CDR1 is SGHDN, CDR2 FVKESK.

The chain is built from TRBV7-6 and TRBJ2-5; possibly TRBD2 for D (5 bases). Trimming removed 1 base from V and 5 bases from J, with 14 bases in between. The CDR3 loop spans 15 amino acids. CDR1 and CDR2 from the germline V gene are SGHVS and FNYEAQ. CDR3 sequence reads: CASSLGTAADETQYF. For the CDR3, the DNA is TGTGCCAGCAGCTTAGGTACAGCGGCCGATGAGACCCAGTACTTC.

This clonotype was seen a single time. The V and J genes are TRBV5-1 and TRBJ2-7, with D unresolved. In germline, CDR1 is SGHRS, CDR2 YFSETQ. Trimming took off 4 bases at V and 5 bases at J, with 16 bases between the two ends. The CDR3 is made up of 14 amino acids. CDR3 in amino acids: CASSPNRHANEQYF. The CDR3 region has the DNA TGCGCCAGCAGCCCAAACCGGCACGCGAACGAGCAGTACTTC.

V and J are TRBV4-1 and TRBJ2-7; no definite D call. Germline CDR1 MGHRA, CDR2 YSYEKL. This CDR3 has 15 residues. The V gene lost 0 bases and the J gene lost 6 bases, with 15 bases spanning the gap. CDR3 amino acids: CASSQDGSYLGEQYF. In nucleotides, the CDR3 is TGCGCCAGCAGCCAAGATGGCAGTTACCTCGGCGAGCAGTACTTC.

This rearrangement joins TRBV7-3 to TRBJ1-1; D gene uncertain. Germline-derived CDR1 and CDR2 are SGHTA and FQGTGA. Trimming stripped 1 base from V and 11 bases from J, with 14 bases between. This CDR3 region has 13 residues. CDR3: CASSLNDALDAFF. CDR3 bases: TGTGCCAGCAGCTTAAACGATGCGCTCGACGCTTTCTTT.

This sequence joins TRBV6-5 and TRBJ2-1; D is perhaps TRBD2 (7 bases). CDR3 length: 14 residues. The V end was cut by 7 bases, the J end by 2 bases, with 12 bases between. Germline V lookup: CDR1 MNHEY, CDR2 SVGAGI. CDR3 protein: CASIKGGAYNEQFF. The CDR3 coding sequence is TGTGCCAGCATTAAGGGGGGGGCCTACAATGAGCAGTTCTTC.

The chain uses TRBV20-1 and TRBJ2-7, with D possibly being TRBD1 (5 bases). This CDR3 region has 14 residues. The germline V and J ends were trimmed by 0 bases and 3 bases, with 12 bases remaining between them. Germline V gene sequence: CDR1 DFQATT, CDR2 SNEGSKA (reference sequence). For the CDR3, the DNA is TGCAGTGCTAGAGATCTAGACAGTATCTACGAGCAGTACTTC. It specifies CSARDLDSIYEQYF.

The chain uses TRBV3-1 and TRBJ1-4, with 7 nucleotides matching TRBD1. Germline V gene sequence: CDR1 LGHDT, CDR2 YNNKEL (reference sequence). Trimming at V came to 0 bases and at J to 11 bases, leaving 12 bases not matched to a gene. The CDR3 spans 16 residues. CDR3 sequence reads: CASSQESGTVIQKLFF. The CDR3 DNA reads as TGTGCCAGCAGCCAAGAGTCCGGGACAGTTATTCAGAAACTGTTTTTT.

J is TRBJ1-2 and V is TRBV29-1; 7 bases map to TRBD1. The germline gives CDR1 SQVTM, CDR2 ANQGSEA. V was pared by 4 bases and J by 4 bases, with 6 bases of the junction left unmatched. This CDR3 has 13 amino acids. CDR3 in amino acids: CSVGPSGGYGYTF. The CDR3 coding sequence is TGCAGCGTTGGCCCCTCAGGGGGCTATGGCTACACCTTC.

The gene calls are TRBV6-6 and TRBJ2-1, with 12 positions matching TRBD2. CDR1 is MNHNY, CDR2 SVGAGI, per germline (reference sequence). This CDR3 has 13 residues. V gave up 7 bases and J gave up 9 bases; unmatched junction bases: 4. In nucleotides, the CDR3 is TGTGCCAGCAATCCTAGCGGGGGGGGTGAGCAGTTCTTC. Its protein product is CASNPSGGGEQFF.

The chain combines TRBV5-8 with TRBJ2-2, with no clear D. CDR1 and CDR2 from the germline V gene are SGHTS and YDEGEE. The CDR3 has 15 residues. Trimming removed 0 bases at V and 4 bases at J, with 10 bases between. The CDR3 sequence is CASSLAGPVTGELFF. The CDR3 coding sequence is TGTGCCAGCAGCTTGGCCGGGCCGGTCACCGGGGAGCTGTTTTTT.

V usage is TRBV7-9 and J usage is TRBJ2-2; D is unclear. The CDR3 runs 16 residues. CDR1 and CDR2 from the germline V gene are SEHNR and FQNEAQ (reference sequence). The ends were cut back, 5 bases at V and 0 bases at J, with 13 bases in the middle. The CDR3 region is CASSPRQASNTGELFF. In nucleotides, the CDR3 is TGTGCCAGCAGCCCCAGGCAGGCATCGAACACCGGGGAGCTGTTTTTT.

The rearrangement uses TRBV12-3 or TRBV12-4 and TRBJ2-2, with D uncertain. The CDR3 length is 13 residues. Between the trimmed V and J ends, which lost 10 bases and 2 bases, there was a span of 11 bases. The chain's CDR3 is CANSEPNTGELFF. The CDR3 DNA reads TGTGCCAACTCTGAACCCAACACCGGGGAGCTGTTTTTT.

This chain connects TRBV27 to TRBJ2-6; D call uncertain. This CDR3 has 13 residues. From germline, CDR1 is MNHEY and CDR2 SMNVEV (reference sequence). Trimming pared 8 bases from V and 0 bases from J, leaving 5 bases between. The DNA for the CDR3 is TGTGCCAGCGGCCTCTCTGGGGCCAACGTCCTGACTTTC. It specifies CASGLSGANVLTF. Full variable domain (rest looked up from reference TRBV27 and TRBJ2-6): EAQVTQNPRYLITVTGKKLTVTCSQNMNHEYMSWYRQDPGLGLRQIYYSMNVEVTDKGDVPEGYKVSRKEKRNFPLILESPSPNQTSLYFCASGLSGANVLTFGAGSRLTVL.

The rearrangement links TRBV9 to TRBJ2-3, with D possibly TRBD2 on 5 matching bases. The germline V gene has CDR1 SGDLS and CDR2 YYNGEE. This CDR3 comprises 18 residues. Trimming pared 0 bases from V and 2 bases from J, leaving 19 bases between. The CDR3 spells CASSVASEGSEATDTQYF. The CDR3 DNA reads TGTGCCAGCAGCGTAGCCTCCGAGGGCTCCGAAGCCACAGATACGCAGTATTTT.

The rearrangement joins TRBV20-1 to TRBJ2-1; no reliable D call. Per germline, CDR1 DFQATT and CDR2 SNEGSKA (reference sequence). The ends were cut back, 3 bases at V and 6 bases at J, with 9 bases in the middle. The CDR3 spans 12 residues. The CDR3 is CSASGFSNEQFF. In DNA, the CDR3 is TGCAGTGCTAGCGGGTTTTCCAATGAGCAGTTCTTC.

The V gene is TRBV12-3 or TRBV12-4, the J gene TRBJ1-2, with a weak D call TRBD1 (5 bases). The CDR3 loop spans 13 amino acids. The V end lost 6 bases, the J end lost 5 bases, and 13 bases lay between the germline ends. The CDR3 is CASSQGTGYGYTF. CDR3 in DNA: TGTGCCAGCAGCCAAGGGACGGGGTATGGCTACACCTTC.

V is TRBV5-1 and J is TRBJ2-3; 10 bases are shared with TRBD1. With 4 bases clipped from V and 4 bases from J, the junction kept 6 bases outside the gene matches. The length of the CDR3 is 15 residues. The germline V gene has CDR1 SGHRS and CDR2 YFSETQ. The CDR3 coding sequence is TGCGCCAGCAGCGCCGGGACAGGGGCGGCAGATACGCAGTATTTT. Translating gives CASSAGTGAADTQYF.

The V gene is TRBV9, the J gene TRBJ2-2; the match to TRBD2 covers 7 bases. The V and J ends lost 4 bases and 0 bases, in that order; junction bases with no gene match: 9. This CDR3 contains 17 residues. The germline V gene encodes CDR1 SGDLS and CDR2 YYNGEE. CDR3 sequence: CASSTPRGEPNTGELFF. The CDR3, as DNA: TGTGCCAGCAGCACCCCTCGGGGGGAGCCGAACACCGGGGAGCTGTTTTTT.

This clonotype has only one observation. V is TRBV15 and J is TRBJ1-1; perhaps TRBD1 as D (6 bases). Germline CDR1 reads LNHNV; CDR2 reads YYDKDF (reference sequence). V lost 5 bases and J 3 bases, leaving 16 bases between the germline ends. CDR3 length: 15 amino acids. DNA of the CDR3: TGTGCCACCAGCCCCTCGGGGGGCGGGGACACTGAAGCTTTCTTT. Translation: CATSPSGGGDTEAFF. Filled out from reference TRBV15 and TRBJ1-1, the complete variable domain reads DAMVIQNPRYQVTQFGKPVTLSCSQTLNHNVMYWYQQKSSQAPKLLFHYYDKDFNNEADTPDNFQSRRPNTSFCFLDIRSPGLGDTAMYLCATSPSGGGDTEAFFGQGTRLTVV.

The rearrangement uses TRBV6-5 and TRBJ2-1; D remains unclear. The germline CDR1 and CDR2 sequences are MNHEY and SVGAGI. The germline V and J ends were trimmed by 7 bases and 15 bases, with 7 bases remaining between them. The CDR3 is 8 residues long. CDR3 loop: CASTLVFF. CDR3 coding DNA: TGTGCCAGCACCCTGGTGTTCTTC.

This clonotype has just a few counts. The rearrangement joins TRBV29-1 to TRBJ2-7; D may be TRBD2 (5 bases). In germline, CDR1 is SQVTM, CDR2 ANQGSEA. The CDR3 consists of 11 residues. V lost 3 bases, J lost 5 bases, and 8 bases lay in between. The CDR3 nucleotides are TGCAGCGTTGAGAGGAGGAACGAGCAGTACTTC. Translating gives CSVERRNEQYF.

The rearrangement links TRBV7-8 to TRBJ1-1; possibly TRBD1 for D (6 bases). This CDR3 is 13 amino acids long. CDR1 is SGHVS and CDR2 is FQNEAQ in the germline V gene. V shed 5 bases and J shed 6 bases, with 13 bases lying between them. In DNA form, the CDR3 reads TGTGCCAGCAGCCCACAGGGCGTCCCTGAAGCTTTCTTT. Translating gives CASSPQGVPEAFF.